This T cell receptor beta chain emerged from a study of read filtering for tumor transcriptome and immune sequencing. For the study at large: Among patients, some 17 were male and some 15 female, aged roughly 45 to 90 (mean about 72). Findings and limits, study-wide: In IR-seq, single-read clonotypes were approximately 83% of clonotypes but around 3.4% of reads.

As regards this clonotype: Its antigen remains unknown.

The library was built from 400 ng RNA with molecular barcoded adaptors for alpha/delta and beta/gamma chains. TCRdb used MiXCR to reprocess the reads, holding one entry per CDR3 protein. The data show about 57,000 distinct CDR3 sequences, with 20% seen just once and 17% held by the top ten. The J segment lost 2 bases and the V segment lost 5 bases, leaving 6 bases of the junction unmatched. Germline CDR1 SEHNR, CDR2 FQNEAQ (reference sequence). The CDR3 has 15 residues. Sequencing input: a population of CD138-negative cells sorted from bone marrow. The clonotype comes from a donor aged 40 or older with multiple myeloma. This chain links TRBV7-9 with TRBJ2-5, with 9 nucleotides matching TRBD2. CDR3 protein: CASSLTSGDQETQYF. The CDR3 nucleotides are TGTGCCAGCAGCCTGACTAGCGGAGATCAAGAGACCCAGTACTTC.